This T cell receptor (beta chain) stems from a study of cytomegalovirus exposure and HLA in healthy donors. The PCR made use of 60 Vbeta and 13 Jbeta primers. Profiling relied on immunoSEQ multiplex PCR, and the TCRdb table lists in-frame clones only, not all of them. Among about 200,000 clones listed, about 85% were seen once. The V gene's germline CDR1 is SQVTM and CDR2 ANQGSEA. The V end lost 5 bases, the J end lost 5 bases, and 13 bases lay between the germline ends. The CDR3 length is 14 residues. V gene TRBV29-1 combines with J gene TRBJ1-6; a weak D match, TRBD1 (6 bases). This sequence originates from a male donor in good health and CMV-seropositive. The source material was PBMCs. In DNA form, the CDR3 reads TGCAGCGTTAAAACCGGGACACATAATTCACCCCTCCACTTT. As protein: CSVKTGTHNSPLHF.